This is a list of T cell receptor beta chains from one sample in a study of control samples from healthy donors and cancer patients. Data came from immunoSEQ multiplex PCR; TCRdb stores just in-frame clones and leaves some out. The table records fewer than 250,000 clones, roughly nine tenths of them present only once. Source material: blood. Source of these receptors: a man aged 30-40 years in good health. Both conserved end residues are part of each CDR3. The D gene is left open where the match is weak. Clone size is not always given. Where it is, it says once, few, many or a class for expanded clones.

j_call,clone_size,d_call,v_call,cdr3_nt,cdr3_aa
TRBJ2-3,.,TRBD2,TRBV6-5,TGTGCCAGCAGTTACTTAGCGGGGGGGAGCACAGATACGCAGTATTTT,CASSYLAGGSTDTQYF
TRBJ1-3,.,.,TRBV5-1,TGCGCCAGCAGGGAAAATGGAAACACCATATATTTT,CASRENGNTIYF
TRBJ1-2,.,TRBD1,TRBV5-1,TGCGCCAGCAGCCGGGGGGACAGGGGAAACTATGGCTACACCTTC,CASSRGDRGNYGYTF
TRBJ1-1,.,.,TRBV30,TGTGCCTGGAGTGTACGAGGGGGGACTGAAGCTTTCTTT,CAWSVRGGTEAFF
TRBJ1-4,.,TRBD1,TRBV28,TGTGCCAGCAGCTCCTCACAGGGGGCGGTGAATGAAAAACTGTTTTTT,CASSSSQGAVNEKLFF
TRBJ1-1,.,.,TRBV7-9,TGTGCCAGCAGCGCCCCGTGGGGGGGGCGCGGTGACACTGAAGCTTTCTTT,CASSAPWGGRGDTEAFF
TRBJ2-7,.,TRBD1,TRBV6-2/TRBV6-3,TGTGCCAGCAGCCCCATCGGGACAGGGGGCCAGTACGAGCAGTACTTC,CASSPIGTGGQYEQYF
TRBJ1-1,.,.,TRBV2,TGTGCCAGCAGCGTCCAGGGGATGGGGAGCACTGAAGCTTTCTTT,CASSVQGMGSTEAFF
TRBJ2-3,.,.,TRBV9,TGTGCCAGCAGCGTAGGAGGCCACTACACAGATACGCAGTATTTT,CASSVGGHYTDTQYF
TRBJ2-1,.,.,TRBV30,TGTGCCTGGGGGGGGAACTCCTACAATGAGCAGTTCTTC,CAWGGNSYNEQFF
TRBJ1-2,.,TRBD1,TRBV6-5,TGTGCCAGCAGGACACCTGGACAGGGGTACTATGGCTACACCTTC,CASRTPGQGYYGYTF
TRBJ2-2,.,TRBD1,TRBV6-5,TGTGCCACCCCCGGGACAGGGGGCACCGGGGAGCTGTTTTTT,CATPGTGGTGELFF
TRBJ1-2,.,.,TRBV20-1,TGCAGTGCGGGGGGGCCATACTTC,CSAGGPYF
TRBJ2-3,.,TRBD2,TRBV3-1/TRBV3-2,TGTGCCAGCAGCCAAGACCTTAGCGGGGCGAGCACAGATACGCAGTATTTT,CASSQDLSGASTDTQYF
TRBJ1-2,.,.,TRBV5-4,TGTGCCAGCAGCTTGCCAGGCAACTATGGCTACACCTTC,CASSLPGNYGYTF
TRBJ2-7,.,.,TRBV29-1,TGCAGCGTTGACGGGACCTCCTACGAGCAGTACTTC,CSVDGTSYEQYF
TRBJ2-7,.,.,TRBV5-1,TGCGCCAGCAGCTTGGACCAGGGGAGTTACGAGCAGTACTTC,CASSLDQGSYEQYF
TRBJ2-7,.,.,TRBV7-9,TGTGCCAGCAGCCCCCCCCTGCAGGTCGAGCAGTACTTC,CASSPPLQVEQYF
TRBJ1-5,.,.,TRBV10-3,TGTGCCATCAGCCCCTCTAATCAGCCCCAGCATTTT,CAISPSNQPQHF
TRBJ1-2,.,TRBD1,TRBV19,TGTGCCAGTAGTATCAGGGGGGGCTTGGACTACACCTTC,CASSIRGGLDYTF
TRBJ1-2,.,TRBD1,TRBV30,TGTGCCGGCGGGACAGGGGCCTATGGCTACACCTTC,CAGGTGAYGYTF
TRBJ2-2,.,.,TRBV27,TGTGCCAGCAGTTTATCGGGCCAGGGGAACACCGGGGAGCTGTTTTTT,CASSLSGQGNTGELFF
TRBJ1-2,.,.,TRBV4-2,TGTGCCAGCAGCCAAGATCTGGGGGGCGGGTATGGCTACACCTTC,CASSQDLGGGYGYTF
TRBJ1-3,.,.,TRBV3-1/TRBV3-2,TGTGCCAGCAGCCAAGGAACCTCAGGGGTGGGAAACACCATATATTTT,CASSQGTSGVGNTIYF
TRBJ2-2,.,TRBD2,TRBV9,TGTGCCAGCAGCGTAGGTCGGACTAGCGGGGGGTACACCGGGGAGCTGTTTTTT,CASSVGRTSGGYTGELFF
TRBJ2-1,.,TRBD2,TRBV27,TGTGCCAGCAGTTTTGTCGGAGTAGCGGGGGTAAATGAGCAGTTCTTC,CASSFVGVAGVNEQFF
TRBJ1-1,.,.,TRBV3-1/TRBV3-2,TGTGCCAGCAGCCAAACCGCCGGGAGCCCGACGACTGAAGCTTTCTTT,CASSQTAGSPTTEAFF
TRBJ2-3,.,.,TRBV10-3,TGTGCCATCAGTGATTCGGGGGCGCGGCGCACAGATACGCAGTATTTT,CAISDSGARRTDTQYF
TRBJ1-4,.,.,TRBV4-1,TGCGCCAGCAGCTTCCAAGAGGGTGAAAAACTGTTTTTT,CASSFQEGEKLFF
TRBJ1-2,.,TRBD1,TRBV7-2,TGTGCCAGCAGCCCACATCTGGTTAGGACAGGGGGCCCGGTTTATGGCTACACCTTC,CASSPHLVRTGGPVYGYTF
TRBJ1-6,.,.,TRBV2,TGTGCCAGCAGTGATCGGGGCCGGAATTCACCCCTCCACTTT,CASSDRGRNSPLHF
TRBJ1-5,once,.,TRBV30,TGTGCCTGGAGTGTGGACACCAATCAGCCCCAGCATTTT,CAWSVDTNQPQHF
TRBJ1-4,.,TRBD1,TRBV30,TGTGCCTGGAGCCTCTTGACAGGGGAGATCCGAGAAAAACTGTTTTTT,CAWSLLTGEIREKLFF
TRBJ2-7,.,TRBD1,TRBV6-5,TGTGCCAGCAGTTATCGGACAGGGGGGTACGAGCAGTACTTC,CASSYRTGGYEQYF
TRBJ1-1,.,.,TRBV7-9,TGTGCCACCGGACGGGGAATGAACACTGAAGCTTTCTTT,CATGRGMNTEAFF
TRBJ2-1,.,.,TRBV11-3,TGTGCCAGCAGCTTAGATTTCACAGGGATTAATGAGCAGTTCTTC,CASSLDFTGINEQFF
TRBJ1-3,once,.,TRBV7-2,TGTGCCAGCAGCTTGGGTGGGCTTGGAAACACCATATATTTT,CASSLGGLGNTIYF
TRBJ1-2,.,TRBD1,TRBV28,TGTGCCAGCAGTTTGGGACAGCCTTATGGCTACACCTTC,CASSLGQPYGYTF
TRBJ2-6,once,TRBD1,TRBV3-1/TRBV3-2,TGTGCCAGCAGCCACCCGGTAGGGACAGGTTTCTCTGGGGCCAACGTCCTGACTTTC,CASSHPVGTGFSGANVLTF
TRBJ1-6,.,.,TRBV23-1,TGCGCCAGCAGTCAACGAGGGATTCATAATTCACCCCTCCACTTT,CASSQRGIHNSPLHF
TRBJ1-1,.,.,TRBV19,TGTGCCAGTAAGGTCGGGGTGGGGTACACTGAAGCTTTCTTT,CASKVGVGYTEAFF
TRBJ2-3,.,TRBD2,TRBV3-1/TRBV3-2,TGTGCCAGCAGCCATTCTAGCGGGGGTGTGAATACGCAGTATTTT,CASSHSSGGVNTQYF
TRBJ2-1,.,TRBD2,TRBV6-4,TGTGCCAGCAGTGACTCCCCAGCGGGGCCAGGGCAGTTCTTC,CASSDSPAGPGQFF
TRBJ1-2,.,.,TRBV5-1,TGCGCCAGCAGCTTGGGACACGATTATGGCTACACCTTC,CASSLGHDYGYTF
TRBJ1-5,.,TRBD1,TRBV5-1,TGCGCCAGCAAGCCTGAACCAGGGGGAACCCGCAATCAGCCCCAGCATTTT,CASKPEPGGTRNQPQHF